The 25 T cell receptor beta chains listed next were all sequenced from one sample in a study of blood T cell repertoires in COVID-19. TCRdb's table, derived via immunoSEQ multiplex PCR, lists solely in-frame clones and lacks some. Of about 100,000 clones listed, approximately 80% are singletons. Sequencing was carried out using peripheral blood. These receptors were obtained from a man in his fifties with active or convalescent COVID-19.

This chain uses TRBV6-1 with TRBJ2-1, with D perhaps matching TRBD2 (5 bases). The germline V gene encodes CDR1 MNHNS and CDR2 SASEGT. The CDR3 spans 12 residues. Trimming stripped 3 bases from V and 13 bases from J, with 13 bases between. CDR3 DNA: TGTGCCAGCAGTGATCCCGGACGGGGACAGTTCTTC. It translates to CASSDPGRGQFF.

This chain connects TRBV7-9 to TRBJ1-4, with D perhaps TRBD1 (6 bases). This CDR3 comprises 12 residues. Deletions cut 7 bases from V and 7 bases from J, with 10 bases between. Germline V lookup: CDR1 SEHNR, CDR2 FQNEAQ (reference sequence). The DNA of the CDR3 is TGTGCCAGCACGAGACAGGCTGAAAAACTGTTTTTT. Its translation: CASTRQAEKLFF.

V is TRBV4-2 and J is TRBJ2-1; 7 bases line up with TRBD2. Losses at the gene ends were 0 bases for V and 0 bases for J; bases not matched to a gene: 8. The germline gives CDR1 LGHNA, CDR2 YNFKEQ. The CDR3 is 18 residues long. The CDR3, as DNA: TGTGCCAGCAGCCAAGATGCAAGCGGGGCTAACTCCTACAATGAGCAGTTCTTC. This encodes CASSQDASGANSYNEQFF.

The chain is built from TRBV10-3 and TRBJ2-5; 11 bases are a match to TRBD1. CDR1 and CDR2 (germline): ENHRY, SYGVKD. This CDR3 spans 15 amino acids. J lost 2 bases, V lost 8 bases, and 7 bases had no gene match. The CDR3 bases are TGTGCCATCGGAGGGACAGGGGGAGGACAAGAGACCCAGTACTTC. Its translation: CAIGGTGGGQETQYF.

The chain carries TRBV19 and TRBJ1-4; 9 positions agree with TRBD1. CDR3 size: 15 residues. V shed 3 bases and J 8 bases; nucleotides not matched to a gene: 7. Germline CDR1 is LNHDA and CDR2 is SQIVND (reference sequence). Here the CDR3 DNA reads TGTGCCAGTAGTATGTTCGGGACAGGGTACGAAAAACTGTTTTTT. Encoded protein: CASSMFGTGYEKLFF.

This chain connects TRBV5-5 to TRBJ2-7, with a weak D call TRBD1 (5 bases). From germline, CDR1 is SGHKS and CDR2 YYEKEE (reference sequence). V lost 2 bases and J lost 3, with 15 bases in between. The CDR3 length is 15 residues. The CDR3 protein is CASSFRAASHYEQYF. The CDR3 DNA sequence: TGTGCCAGCAGCTTCAGGGCGGCCAGCCACTACGAGCAGTACTTC.

The chain joins TRBV5-4 to TRBJ2-1, with TRBD2 matching 10 bases. V shed 1 base and J 8 bases; nucleotides not matched to a gene: 6. The CDR3 is 15 amino acids. Germline V gene sequence: CDR1 SGHNT, CDR2 YYREEE (reference sequence). For the CDR3, the DNA is TGTGCCAGCAGCTTGCCTAGCGGGAGTGTCGATGAGCAGTTCTTC. Residues: CASSLPSGSVDEQFF.

The J gene is TRBJ1-1, the V gene TRBV11-2, with 9 bases lining up with TRBD1. V lost 3 bases to trimming and J lost 4 bases; unmatched junction nucleotides: 3. The CDR3 length is 14 residues. Germline V gene lookup returns CDR1 SGHAT and CDR2 FQNNGV. CDR3 in DNA: TGTGCCAGCAGCTTGGGACAGGGCATCACTGAAGCTTTCTTT. This codes for CASSLGQGITEAFF.

In its sample, this clone was seen a few times. V is TRBV7-3 and J is TRBJ2-1, with 7 bases lining up with TRBD2. Germline CDR1 reads SGHTA; CDR2 reads FQGTGA. The V and J ends lost 5 bases and 0 bases, in that order; junction bases with no gene match: 7. This CDR3 has 16 residues. CDR3 protein: CASSQGVAGSYNEQFF. The CDR3 nucleotides read TGTGCCAGCAGCCAAGGAGTAGCGGGCTCCTACAATGAGCAGTTCTTC.

The rearrangement joins TRBV27 to TRBJ1-4; 8 bases line up with TRBD1. V shed 0 bases, J shed 7 bases, and the junction held 10 bases outside the gene matches. Germline assignment: CDR1 MNHEY and CDR2 SMNVEV (reference sequence). The CDR3 sequence is 17 residues long. The CDR3 spells CASSLSLGQGFSEKLFF. CDR3 DNA: TGTGCCAGCAGTTTATCGCTCGGACAGGGTTTTTCTGAAAAACTGTTTTTT.

The V and J genes are TRBV5-1 and TRBJ2-3; D is perhaps TRBD1 (5 bases). Trimming removed 6 bases at V and 3 bases at J, with 11 bases between. CDR3 size: 13 residues. CDR1 and CDR2 from the germline V gene are SGHRS and YFSETQ. This CDR3 reads CASMGQITDTQYF. DNA of the CDR3: TGCGCCAGCATGGGGCAGATTACAGATACGCAGTATTTT.

The rearrangement links TRBV28 to TRBJ1-5; D remains unclear. Germline values: CDR1 MDHEN, CDR2 SYDVKM. The V end was cut by 2 bases, the J end by 6 bases, with 11 bases between. The CDR3 loop spans 14 amino acids. The CDR3 sequence is CASSLTGIGQPQHF. In DNA, the CDR3 is TGTGCCAGCAGTTTAACGGGGATAGGTCAGCCCCAGCATTTT.

This chain uses TRBV10-3 with TRBJ2-7, with TRBD2 identical over 16 bases. The germline V gene encodes CDR1 ENHRY and CDR2 SYGVKD. This CDR3 comprises 15 residues. The junction had 2 bases not matched to a gene; V was cut back by 3 bases and J by 6 bases. The CDR3 spells CAISEGTSGRAEQYF. Written as DNA, the CDR3 is TGTGCCATCAGTGAAGGGACTAGCGGGAGGGCCGAGCAGTACTTC.

The CDR3 DNA is TGTGCCAGTAGTAGAGGACAGGGGGGATATAGCAATCAGCCCCAGCATTTT. The encoded protein is CASSRGQGGYSNQPQHF. The genes are TRBV19 and TRBJ1-5; TRBD1 aligns across 10 bases. The CDR3 runs to 17 residues. The V gene's germline CDR1 is LNHDA and CDR2 SQIVND (reference sequence). Germline trimming cut 4 bases from V and 0 bases from J; bases unmatched to any gene: 6.

The rearrangement uses TRBV27 and TRBJ1-5; maybe TRBD1 (5 bases). V was cut by 4 bases and J by 0 bases, with 10 bases left in between. The CDR3 extends over 15 amino acids. The germline CDR1 and CDR2 sequences are MNHEY and SMNVEV (reference sequence). The CDR3 DNA is TGTGCCAGCAGTTCAGGGTATTATAGCAATCAGCCCCAGCATTTT. Translated: CASSSGYYSNQPQHF.

This clone was detected once. The gene calls are TRBV5-1 and TRBJ2-1; 7 bases line up with TRBD2. Germline assignment: CDR1 SGHRS and CDR2 YFSETQ. The CDR3 is 17 residues long. V shed 2 bases and J 0 bases; nucleotides not matched to a gene: 8. CDR3 sequence: CASSFGMAGVSYNEQFF. The CDR3 DNA follows: TGCGCCAGCAGCTTTGGAATGGCGGGAGTCTCCTACAATGAGCAGTTCTTC.

This sequence joins TRBV10-1 and TRBJ2-1; the D is unclear. Between the trimmed V and J ends, which lost 4 bases and 2 bases, there was a span of 6 bases. CDR3 size: 13 residues. Germline values: CDR1 WNHNN, CDR2 SYGVQD (reference sequence). The CDR3 spells CASSVSAYNEQFF. DNA of the CDR3: TGCGCCAGCAGTGTCAGCGCCTACAATGAGCAGTTCTTC.

The V gene is TRBV2, the J gene TRBJ2-1; a weak D match, TRBD2 (6 bases). The V gene lost 8 bases and the J gene lost 0 bases, with 11 bases spanning the gap. This CDR3 contains 14 residues. Germline CDR1 reads SNHLY; CDR2 reads FYNNEI. The CDR3 DNA follows: TGTGCCAGCGGGGCGGGGAGCTCCTACAATGAGCAGTTCTTC. Protein product: CASGAGSSYNEQFF. The full variable domain, with the rest looked up from reference TRBV2 and TRBJ2-1, is EPEVTQTPSHQVTQMGQEVILRCVPISNHLYFYWYRQILGQKVEFLVSFYNNEISEKSEIFDDQFSVERPDGSNFTLKIRSTKLEDSAMYFCASGAGSSYNEQFFGPGTRLTVL.

V and J are TRBV9 and TRBJ2-3, with 7 nucleotides matching TRBD1. Unmatched junction bases numbered 8, after V lost 3 bases and J lost 7 bases. This CDR3 is 14 amino acids long. CDR1 is SGDLS and CDR2 is YYNGEE in the germline V gene. The CDR3 sequence is CASSETGPHNTQYF. The CDR3 coding sequence is TGTGCCAGCAGCGAGACAGGGCCCCATAATACGCAGTATTTT. The full variable domain, its missing parts supplied by reference TRBV9 and TRBJ2-3, is DSGVTQTPKHLITATGQRVTLRCSPRSGDLSVYWYQQSLDQGLQFLIQYYNGEERAKGNILERFSAQQFPDLHSELNLSSLELGDSALYFCASSETGPHNTQYFGPGTRLTVL.

In DNA form, the CDR3 reads TGTGCCAGCAGCCAAGGGACAGGGACCCCCCTGCCCCAGCATTTT. It specifies CASSQGTGTPLPQHF. The chain carries TRBV3-1 (or the pseudogene TRBV3-2) and TRBJ1-5, with 8 bases identical to TRBD1. The germline gives CDR1 LGHDT, CDR2 YNNKEL (reference sequence). V dropped 1 base and J dropped 9; count of bases not matched to a gene: 8. This CDR3 has 15 amino acids.

The chain uses TRBV4-1 and TRBJ1-4; maybe TRBD1 (6 bases). The CDR3 length is 18 residues. CDR1 is MGHRA and CDR2 is YSYEKL in the germline V gene. The V end was cut by 0 bases, the J end by 3 bases, with 17 bases between. CDR3 protein: CASSQDYRTERSNEKLFF. The CDR3 DNA sequence: TGCGCCAGCAGCCAAGATTATAGGACAGAGCGGTCTAATGAAAAACTGTTTTTT.

The rearrangement links TRBV24-1 to TRBJ2-5; 8 bases agree with TRBD1. V lost 4 bases to trimming and J lost 3 bases; unmatched junction nucleotides: 3. Germline CDR1 and CDR2: KGHDR and SFDVKD. The CDR3 contains 14 residues. CDR3: CATSDPTGEETQYF. The DNA of the CDR3 is TGTGCCACCAGTGACCCGACAGGGGAAGAGACCCAGTACTTC.

The chain employs TRBV29-1 and TRBJ1-2; the D gene is possibly TRBD1 (5 bases). This CDR3 comprises 15 residues. CDR1 SQVTM and CDR2 ANQGSEA come from the germline V gene. The V and J ends lost 4 bases and 1 base respectively, with 16 bases between them. CDR3 DNA sequence: TGCAGCGTTGGTACCTATGGGGCCTATAACTATGGCTACACCTTC. As protein: CSVGTYGAYNYGYTF.

The genes are TRBV24-1 and TRBJ2-1, with D perhaps matching TRBD2 (6 bases). V lost 9 bases to trimming and J lost 1 base, with 9 bases between them. The germline V gene has CDR1 KGHDR and CDR2 SFDVKD. The CDR3 extends over 13 amino acids. The chain's CDR3 is CATGDLSYNEQFF. CDR3 in DNA: TGTGCCACCGGGGACTTATCCTACAATGAGCAGTTCTTC.

This clone turned up a few times. The chain carries TRBV5-1 and TRBJ2-7; D is uncertain. The germline CDR1 and CDR2 sequences are SGHRS and YFSETQ. Trimming left V 10 bases short and J 4 bases short, with 24 bases between. The CDR3 consists of 15 residues. The chain's CDR3 is CAFSPQARLIYEQYF. Written as DNA, the CDR3 is TGCGCCTTTAGTCCCCAAGCGCGGCTCATTTACGAGCAGTACTTC.